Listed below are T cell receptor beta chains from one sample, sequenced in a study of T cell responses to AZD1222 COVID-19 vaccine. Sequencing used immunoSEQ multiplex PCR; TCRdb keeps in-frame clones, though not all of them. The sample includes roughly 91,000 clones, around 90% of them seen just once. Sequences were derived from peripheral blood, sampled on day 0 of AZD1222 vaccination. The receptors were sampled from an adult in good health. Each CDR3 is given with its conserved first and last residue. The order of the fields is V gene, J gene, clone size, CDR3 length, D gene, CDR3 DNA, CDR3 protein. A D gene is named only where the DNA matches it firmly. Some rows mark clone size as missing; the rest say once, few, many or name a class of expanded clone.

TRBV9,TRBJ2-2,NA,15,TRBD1,TGTGCCAGCAATCCCGGGACAGCGAACACCGGGGAGCTGTTTTTT,CASNPGTANTGELFF
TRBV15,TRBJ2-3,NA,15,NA,TGTGCCACCAGCCGGCAGGGGGGCGGGACAGATACGCAGTATTTT,CATSRQGGGTDTQYF
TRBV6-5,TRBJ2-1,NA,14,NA,TGTGCCAGCAGGTTCGGAGTATCCTACAATGAGCAGTTCTTC,CASRFGVSYNEQFF
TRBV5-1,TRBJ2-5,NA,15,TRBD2,TGCGCCAGCAGCTTGGCTAGCGGGGGGTCCGAGACCCAGTACTTC,CASSLASGGSETQYF
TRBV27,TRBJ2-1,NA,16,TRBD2,TGTGCCAGCAGTTTAAAACTAGCGGGGTGGTACAATGAGCAGTTCTTC,CASSLKLAGWYNEQFF
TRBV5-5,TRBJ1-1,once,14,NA,TGTGCCAGCATCCCCGTCGACAGTCGGACTGAAGCTTTCTTT,CASIPVDSRTEAFF
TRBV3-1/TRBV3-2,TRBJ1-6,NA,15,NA,TGTGCCAGCAGCCAAGAGGACAGATATAATTCACCCCTCCACTTT,CASSQEDRYNSPLHF
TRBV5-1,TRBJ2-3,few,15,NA,TGCGCCAGCAGCTTGGAAGGGACTCTGACAGATACGCAGTATTTT,CASSLEGTLTDTQYF
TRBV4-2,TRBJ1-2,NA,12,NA,TGTGCCAGCAGCCATGGGACGTGGGGCTACACCTTC,CASSHGTWGYTF
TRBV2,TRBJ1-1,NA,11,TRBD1,TGTGCCAGCCAGGGGGACACTGAAGCTTTCTTT,CASQGDTEAFF
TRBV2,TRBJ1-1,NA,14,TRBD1,TGTGCCAGCAGTGGCCGGGACAGGGGTCCTGAAGCTTTCTTT,CASSGRDRGPEAFF
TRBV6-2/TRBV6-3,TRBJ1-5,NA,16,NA,TGTGCCAGCAGTTACCCCGTCCAGGGGATCAATCAGCCCCAGCATTTT,CASSYPVQGINQPQHF
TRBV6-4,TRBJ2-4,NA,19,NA,TGTGCCAGCAGTGCCGGACGCCGGCGCTTCGCAGGGGTCAAAAACATTCAGTACTTC,CASSAGRRRFAGVKNIQYF
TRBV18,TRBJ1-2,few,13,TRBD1,TGTGCCAGCTCACTCGGACAGGACTATGGCTACACCTTC,CASSLGQDYGYTF
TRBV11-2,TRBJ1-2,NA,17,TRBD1,TGTGCCAGCAGCTTAGATGGGGGGACAGGGTGGGCCTATGGCTACACCTTC,CASSLDGGTGWAYGYTF
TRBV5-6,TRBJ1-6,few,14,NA,TGTGCCAGCAGACCCGGGACCGAGAATTCACCCCTCCACTTT,CASRPGTENSPLHF
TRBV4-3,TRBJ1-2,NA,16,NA,TGCGCCAGCAGCCAAGATGGTGGCAGCCCGAACTATGGCTACACCTTC,CASSQDGGSPNYGYTF
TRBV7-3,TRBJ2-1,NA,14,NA,TGTGCCAGCAGCTTAACAGGCGGGGGCGATGAGCAGTTCTTC,CASSLTGGGDEQFF
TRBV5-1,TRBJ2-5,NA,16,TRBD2,TGCGCCAGCAGCTTGGGGACGACAGCGGGGGCCGGGAAGATCTACTTC,CASSLGTTAGAGKIYF
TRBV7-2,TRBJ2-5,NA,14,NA,TGTGCCAGCAGCTTAAATGGGGTCGGGGAGACCCAGTACTTC,CASSLNGVGETQYF
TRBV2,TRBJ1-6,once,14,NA,TGTGCCAGCAGTGAATCCGGGGCCAATTCACCCCTCCACTTT,CASSESGANSPLHF
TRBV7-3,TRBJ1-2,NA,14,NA,TGTGCCAGCAGCTTAACAGGGGACAACTATGGCTACACCTTC,CASSLTGDNYGYTF
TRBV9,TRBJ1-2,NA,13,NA,TGTGCCAGCAGCGTAGGGGATTCTAGTGGCTACACCTTC,CASSVGDSSGYTF
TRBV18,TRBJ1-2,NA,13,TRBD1,TGTGCCAGCTCCCCTGACACAGGGGATGGCTACACCTTC,CASSPDTGDGYTF
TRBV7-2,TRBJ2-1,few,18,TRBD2,TGTGCCAGCAGCTTAGCGAGGGATTTTGGCGGGGGGGTAAATGAGCAGTTCTTC,CASSLARDFGGGVNEQFF
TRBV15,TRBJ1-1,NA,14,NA,TGTGCCACCAGCAGGGACAGTGTGACCACTGAAGCTTTCTTT,CATSRDSVTTEAFF
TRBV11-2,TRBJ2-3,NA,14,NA,TGTGCCAGCAGCCTCCTGGGGTTCGCAGATACGCAGTATTTT,CASSLLGFADTQYF
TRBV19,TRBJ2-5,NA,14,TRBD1,TGTGCCAGTAGTATCGGGACAGTTTCGGAGACCCAGTACTTC,CASSIGTVSETQYF
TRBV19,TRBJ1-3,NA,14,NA,TGTGCCAGTGATCCAGGGGTGGCTGGAAACACCATATATTTT,CASDPGVAGNTIYF
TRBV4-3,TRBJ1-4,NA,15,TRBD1,TGCGCCAGCAGCCAAGAGACAGGGGATGGTGAAAAACTGTTTTTT,CASSQETGDGEKLFF
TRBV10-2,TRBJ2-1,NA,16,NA,TGCGCCAGCAGTGTAGTGTACAGGGACTGGGGTAATGAGCAGTTCTTC,CASSVVYRDWGNEQFF
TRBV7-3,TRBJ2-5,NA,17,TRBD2,TGTGCCAGCAGCTTAATTCCTAGCGGGGGGGTAAAAGAGACCCAGTACTTC,CASSLIPSGGVKETQYF
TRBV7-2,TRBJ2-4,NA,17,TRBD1,TGTGCCAGCAGTGTATTGTTTCGGCGGACAGGGGAAAACATTCAGTACTTC,CASSVLFRRTGENIQYF
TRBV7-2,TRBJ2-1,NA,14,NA,TGTGCCAGCAGCTTAATTGGACAGAACAATGAGCAGTTCTTC,CASSLIGQNNEQFF
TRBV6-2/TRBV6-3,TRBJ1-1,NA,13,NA,TGTGCCAGCAGTACCGCCTACAACACTGAAGCTTTCTTT,CASSTAYNTEAFF
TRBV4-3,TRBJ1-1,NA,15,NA,TGCGCCAGCAGCCAAGATTGGGGCTCTGGTTCTGAAGCTTTCTTT,CASSQDWGSGSEAFF
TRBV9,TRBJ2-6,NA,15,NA,TGTGCCAGCAGCGTAGACAGCTCTGGGGCCAACGTCCTGACTTTC,CASSVDSSGANVLTF
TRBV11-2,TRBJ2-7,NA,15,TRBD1,TGTGCCAGCAGCTTAGCGGGACAGGCCTCCTACGAGCAGTACTTC,CASSLAGQASYEQYF
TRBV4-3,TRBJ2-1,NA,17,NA,TGCGCCAGCAGCCAAGCTCTTGGACGTAGCCCCCACAATGAGCAGTTCTTC,CASSQALGRSPHNEQFF
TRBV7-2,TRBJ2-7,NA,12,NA,TGTGCCAGCAGCTTAATTCCGGGCGAGCAGTACTTC,CASSLIPGEQYF
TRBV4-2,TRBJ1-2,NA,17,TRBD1,TGTGCCAGCAGCCAAGATCGTGGGGCGGGACAGAAGGGTGGCTACACCTTC,CASSQDRGAGQKGGYTF
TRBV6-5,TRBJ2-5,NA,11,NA,TGTGCCAGCAGTTACCTCGAGACCCAGTACTTC,CASSYLETQYF
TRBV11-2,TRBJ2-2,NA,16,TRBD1,TGTGCCAGCAGCCGCAGGGGGTTCCCGAGGACCGGGGAGCTGTTTTTT,CASSRRGFPRTGELFF
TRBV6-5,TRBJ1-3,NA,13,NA,TGTGCCAGCTCGAACGGACATGGAAACACCATATATTTT,CASSNGHGNTIYF
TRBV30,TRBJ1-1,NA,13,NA,TGTGCCTGGAGCGAGGTAAGGGACACTGAAGCTTTCTTT,CAWSEVRDTEAFF
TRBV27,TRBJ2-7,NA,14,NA,TGTGCCAGCAGTCCGATAGACAGCCCCTACGAGCAGTACTTC,CASSPIDSPYEQYF
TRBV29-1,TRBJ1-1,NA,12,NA,TGCAGCGCCTGGACGCGGGTGCCTGAAGCTTTCTTT,CSAWTRVPEAFF
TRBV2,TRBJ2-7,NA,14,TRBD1,TGTGCCAGCAGTGAAGGGACAGGGGGCAACGAGCAGTACTTC,CASSEGTGGNEQYF